These 23 T cell receptor beta chains came from one sample sequenced in a study of shared clonotypes between healthy human individuals. Assay used: immunoSEQ multiplex PCR; TCRdb lists only in-frame clones, some missing. The data contain 2 million to 3 million clones, over 85% of them singletons. The specimen sequenced was naive CD4+ T cells from PBMCs. Subset defined: CD45RA+ positively selected. The source is a man aged 18 to 30 in good health. Some clones in this sample may be carry-over from other donors' samples.

The chain combines TRBV25-1 with TRBJ2-3; 13 bases match TRBD2. The CDR3 is 16 amino acids. The J segment lost 4 bases and the V segment lost 1 base, leaving 2 bases of the junction unmatched. The germline V gene has CDR1 MGHDK and CDR2 SYGVNS. CDR3 sequence reads: CASSEWTSGSSDTQYF. The CDR3 DNA is TGTGCCAGCAGTGAATGGACTAGCGGGAGCTCAGATACGCAGTATTTT.

In its sample, this clone was seen once. J is TRBJ2-5 and V is TRBV19; TRBD1 is a possible D gene (6 bases). Germline V CDR1 and CDR2: LNHDA, SQIVND (reference sequence). Trimming shortened V by 1 base and J by 5 bases, and 14 bases separated the two germline ends. The CDR3 is made up of 15 amino acids. DNA of the CDR3: TGTGCCAGTAGTATAGTCCCAGGGGATAGGGAGACCCAGTACTTC. Translating gives CASSIVPGDRETQYF.

CDR3 protein: CASSQSRDREQFF. CDR3 bases: TGCGCCAGCAGCCAAAGTCGGGACAGAGAGCAGTTCTTC. This chain links TRBV4-3 with TRBJ2-1; 7 bases match TRBD1. This CDR3 spans 13 amino acids. CDR1 is LGHNA, CDR2 YSLEER, per germline. V lost 2 bases and J lost 10; bases outside the gene matches: 5.

The chain joins TRBV29-1 to TRBJ2-7, with 7 bases that match TRBD1. Trimming took 6 bases from V and 3 from J; bases not matched to a gene: 11. Germline CDR1 SQVTM, CDR2 ANQGSEA. This CDR3 has 14 residues. CDR3: CSVSTPQGFYEQYF. CDR3 coding DNA: TGCAGCGTGTCGACCCCACAGGGGTTCTACGAGCAGTACTTC.

The rearrangement links TRBV4-3 to TRBJ2-1, with D unresolved. Trimming left V 3 bases short and J 7 bases short, with 10 bases between. The CDR3 contains 13 residues. Germline values: CDR1 LGHNA, CDR2 YSLEER. The CDR3 region is CASSHYLQNEQFF. The CDR3 DNA follows: TGCGCCAGCAGCCATTACCTACAAAATGAGCAGTTCTTC.

The chain combines TRBV21-1 with TRBJ2-6; the D call of TRBD1 is as the table states it, not checked on the DNA. TRBV21-1 is tagged as a pseudogene. The CDR3 consists of 15 residues. Here the CDR3 reads CASNKVSDGANVLTF. CDR3 nucleotides: TGTGCCAGCAACAAGGTCAGTGATGGGGCCAACGTCCTGACTTTC.

J is TRBJ2-3 and V is TRBV5-4; perhaps D is TRBD1 or TRBD2 (6 bases each). Trimming cost V 4 bases and J 1 base, with 19 bases left between them. Germline loops: CDR1 SGHNT, CDR2 YYREEE (reference sequence). The CDR3 has 17 residues. In DNA, the CDR3 is TGTGCCAGCAGCCGGGGGAGTGGGGGGCCGGGCACAGATACGCAGTATTTT. Residues: CASSRGSGGPGTDTQYF.

The chain uses TRBV5-1 and TRBJ1-1, with TRBD1 matching 7 bases. Per germline, CDR1 SGHRS and CDR2 YFSETQ. The CDR3 is 14 residues long. V lost 5 bases and J lost 3; bases outside the gene matches: 7. The CDR3 DNA sequence: TGCGCCAGCAGAGTAACAGGGGATTACACTGAAGCTTTCTTT. This encodes CASRVTGDYTEAFF.

This chain uses TRBV5-4 with TRBJ1-4; D perhaps matches TRBD1 (6 bases). This CDR3 comprises 16 residues. V lost 4 bases to trimming and J lost 5 bases, with 18 bases between them. CDR1 is SGHNT, CDR2 YYREEE, per germline (reference sequence). For the CDR3, the DNA is TGTGCCAGCAGCCCAAGCTGGACAGATAGAAATGAAAAACTGTTTTTT. Protein: CASSPSWTDRNEKLFF.

The chain combines TRBV5-6 with TRBJ1-2; D gene unclear. Germline CDR1 reads SGHDT; CDR2 reads YYEEEE. This CDR3 is 13 amino acids long. Trimming cost V 6 bases and J 2 bases, with 11 bases left between them. The CDR3: CASNQQQNYGYTF. In DNA form, the CDR3 reads TGTGCCAGCAACCAACAACAAAACTATGGCTACACCTTC.

V usage is TRBV28 and J usage is TRBJ2-1; D may be TRBD2 (5 bases). The length of the CDR3 is 13 residues. V lost 6 bases and J lost 9, with 15 bases in between. Germline CDR1 reads MDHEN; CDR2 reads SYDVKM. CDR3 bases: TGTGCCAGCAGCCCGACTTACGGGGTTGAGCAGTTCTTC. It translates to CASSPTYGVEQFF.

This clone has just one count. J is TRBJ1-2 and V is TRBV19; D gene uncertain. The V end lost 10 bases, the J end lost 8 bases, and 23 bases lay between the germline ends. CDR1 is LNHDA and CDR2 is SQIVND in the germline V gene (reference sequence). The CDR3 is made up of 14 amino acids. CDR3 nucleotide sequence: TGTGCCACCTACTTCCCCGGAGTGTTTTGGGGCTACACCTTC. Translated: CATYFPGVFWGYTF.

The CDR3 nucleotides are TGTGCCAGCAGCTCCCCTGAGGGGGCACGCGAGCAGTACTTC. Its translation is CASSSPEGAREQYF. The chain joins TRBV7-7 to TRBJ2-7, with 7 nucleotides matching TRBD1. J was trimmed by 6 bases and V by 4 bases; bases with no gene match: 9. Germline V lookup: CDR1 SSHAT, CDR2 FNYEAQ (reference sequence). This CDR3 is built from 14 residues.

The chain couples TRBV7-9 to TRBJ1-1, with D hard to call. This CDR3 has 12 amino acids. The V gene's germline CDR1 is SEHNR and CDR2 FQNEAQ (reference sequence). The V end was cut by 4 bases, the J end by 7 bases, with 10 bases between. CDR3 coding DNA: TGTGCCAGCAGCTGGGCCCGGGATGAAGCTTTCTTT. Its protein is CASSWARDEAFF. The full variable domain, in which reference TRBV7-9 and TRBJ1-1 provide the parts outside the CDR3, is DTGVSQNPRHKITKRGQNVTFRCDPISEHNRLYWYRQTLGQGPEFLTYFQNEAQLEKSRLLSDRFSAERPKGSFSTLEIQRTEQGDSAMYLCASSWARDEAFFGQGTRLTVV.

In regard to this clone: This same CDR3 is encoded by further DNA sequences in the sample. The rearrangement joins TRBV9 to TRBJ2-3, with 7 bases aligning to TRBD2. Germline V gene sequence: CDR1 SGDLS, CDR2 YYNGEE. This CDR3 has 16 residues. J was trimmed by 3 bases and V by 0 bases; bases with no gene match: 7. DNA for the CDR3: TGTGCCAGCAGCGTAGGCGGGAGTGGGAGTACAGATACGCAGTATTTT. It codes for CASSVGGSGSTDTQYF.

The J gene is TRBJ2-5, the V gene TRBV29-1; weak D call: TRBD1 (6 bases). The tail of the sequence fits TRBJ2-7 better, so the J call may be wrong. Per the germline V gene, CDR1 is SQVTM and CDR2 is ANQGSEA. This CDR3 comprises 13 residues. In DNA form, the CDR3 reads TGCAGCGCCGTGGGGGCAGGAGCCTACGAGCAGTACTTC. It translates to CSAVGAGAYEQYF.

The rearrangement links TRBV5-1 to TRBJ2-3; the D is unclear. Trimming shortened V by 4 bases and J by 1 base, and 10 bases separated the two germline ends. CDR1 and CDR2 (germline): SGHRS, YFSETQ. The CDR3 is 14 residues long. CDR3 protein: CASSPDGRTDTQYF. In DNA form, the CDR3 reads TGCGCCAGCAGCCCGGATGGTCGCACAGATACGCAGTATTTT. Supplemented by reference TRBV5-1 and TRBJ2-3, the full variable domain reads KAGVTQTPRYLIKTRGQQVTLSCSPISGHRSVSWYQQTPGQGLQFLFEYFSETQRNKGNFPGRFSGRQFSNSRSEMNVSTLELGDSALYLCASSPDGRTDTQYFGPGTRLTVL.

V gene TRBV7-3 combines with J gene TRBJ1-1; 8 positions agree with TRBD1. The V segment lost 5 bases and the J segment 11 bases; nucleotides outside the gene matches: 4. The CDR3 is 11 residues long. Germline assignment: CDR1 SGHTA and CDR2 FQGTGA. CDR3 protein: CASSNRGKAFF. In DNA, the CDR3 is TGTGCCAGCAGCAACAGGGGGAAGGCTTTCTTT.

As concerns this clone: Other DNA sequences from this sample encode an identical CDR3 as well. The chain couples TRBV7-2 to TRBJ1-1; no definite D call. Germline V gives CDR1 SGHTA, CDR2 FQGNSA. V was clipped by 1 base and J by 4 bases, with 7 bases between them. CDR3 size: 13 residues. In DNA form, the CDR3 reads TGTGCCAGCAGCTTAGGAGGGAGCACTGAAGCTTTCTTT. Amino acid sequence: CASSLGGSTEAFF.

J is TRBJ2-1 and V is TRBV7-9; 9 bases line up with TRBD2. V dropped 7 bases and J dropped 6; count of bases not matched to a gene: 7. Looked up from germline, CDR1 is SEHNR and CDR2 is FQNEAQ (reference sequence). The CDR3 sequence is 14 residues long. CDR3 residues: CASKDSGSFNEQFF. The CDR3, as DNA: TGTGCCAGCAAAGATAGCGGGAGTTTCAATGAGCAGTTCTTC.

The CDR3 loop is CASSVGRGDGYTF. CDR3 nucleotides: TGTGCCAGCAGTGTGGGCAGGGGCGATGGCTACACCTTC. The chain is built from TRBV2 and TRBJ1-2, with TRBD1 as a possible D gene (6 bases). V lost 4 bases, J lost 6 bases, and 12 bases lay in between. CDR1 is SNHLY and CDR2 is FYNNEI in the germline V gene. CDR3 length: 13 residues.

The chain has TRBV5-6 and TRBJ2-1; 7 nucleotides match TRBD2. Germline values: CDR1 SGHDT, CDR2 YYEEEE. The CDR3 runs 18 residues. The junction had 9 bases not matched to a gene; V was cut back by 0 bases and J by 0 bases. CDR3 residues: CASSLVSGRGSSYNEQFF. The CDR3 DNA sequence: TGTGCCAGCAGCTTGGTGTCGGGGCGGGGGAGCTCCTACAATGAGCAGTTCTTC.

V is TRBV5-4 and J is TRBJ1-1; weak D call: TRBD1 (5 bases). CDR1 and CDR2 (germline): SGHNT, YYREEE (reference sequence). There are 16 residues in the CDR3. The V gene lost 2 bases and the J gene lost 1 base, with 15 bases spanning the gap. CDR3 DNA sequence: TGTGCCAGCAGCTTCCCTGGGGCAGGGAGGAACACTGAAGCTTTCTTT. As protein: CASSFPGAGRNTEAFF.